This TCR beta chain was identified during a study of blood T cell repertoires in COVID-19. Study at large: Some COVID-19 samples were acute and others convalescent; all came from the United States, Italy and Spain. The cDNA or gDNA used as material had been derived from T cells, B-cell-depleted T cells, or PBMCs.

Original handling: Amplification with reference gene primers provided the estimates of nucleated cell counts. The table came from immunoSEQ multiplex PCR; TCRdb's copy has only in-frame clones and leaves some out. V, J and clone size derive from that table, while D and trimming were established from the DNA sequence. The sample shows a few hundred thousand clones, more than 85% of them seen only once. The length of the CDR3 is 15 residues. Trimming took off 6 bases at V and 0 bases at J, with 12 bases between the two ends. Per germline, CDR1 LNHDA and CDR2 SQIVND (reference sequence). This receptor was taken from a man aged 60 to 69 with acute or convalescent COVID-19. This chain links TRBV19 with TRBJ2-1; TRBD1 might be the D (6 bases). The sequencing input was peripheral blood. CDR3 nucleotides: TGTGCCAGTAGCTCAGACAGGTCCTCCTACAATGAGCAGTTCTTC. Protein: CASSSDRSSYNEQFF.